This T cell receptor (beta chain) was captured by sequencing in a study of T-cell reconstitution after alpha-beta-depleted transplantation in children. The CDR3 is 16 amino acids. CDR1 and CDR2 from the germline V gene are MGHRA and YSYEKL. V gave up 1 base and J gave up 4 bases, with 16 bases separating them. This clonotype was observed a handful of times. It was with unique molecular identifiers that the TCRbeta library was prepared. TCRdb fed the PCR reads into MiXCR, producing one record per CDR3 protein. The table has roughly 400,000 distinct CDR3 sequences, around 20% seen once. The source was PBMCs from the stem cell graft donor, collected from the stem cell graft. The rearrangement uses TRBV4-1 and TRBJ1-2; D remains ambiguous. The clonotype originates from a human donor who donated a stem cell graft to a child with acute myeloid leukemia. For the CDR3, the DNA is TGCGCCAGCAGCCAAGGGTTGGCAGAAGTACGCTATGGCTACACCTTC. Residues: CASSQGLAEVRYGYTF.